A selection of T cell receptor beta chains follows, all from one sample in a study of shared clonotypes between healthy human individuals. Assay used: immunoSEQ multiplex PCR; TCRdb lists only in-frame clones, some missing. This sample has millions of clones, with 80% to 95% found just once. The sample was naive CD4+ T cells from PBMCs. The receptor source for this set is a man between 18 and 29 years old in good health. Some clones in this sample may be carry-over from other donors' samples. CDR3s leave out the opening cysteine and the closing phenylalanine or tryptophan. The D gene is left open where the match is weak. Clone size is given for some rows only: seen once, a few or many times, or a class if the clone is expanded.

size	V	J	D	CDR3
NA	TRBV5-1	TRBJ2-3	TRBD1	ASSPRTGADTQY
NA	TRBV7-2	TRBJ2-5	TRBD1	ASSWDRAEETQY
NA	TRBV6-5	TRBJ2-1	TRBD1	ASATGFVYNEQF
NA	TRBV15	TRBJ2-7	NA	ATSKQNTGFYEQY
NA	TRBV9	TRBJ1-3	TRBD1	ASTRQGAKGNTIY
once	TRBV5-4	TRBJ2-5	TRBD1	ASSSNGQGTRGETQY
NA	TRBV9	TRBJ2-1	TRBD2	ASSATGTSAYNEQF
NA	TRBV19	TRBJ1-1	NA	ASRAQGPEAF
NA	TRBV2	TRBJ2-5	NA	ASSEVPETQY
NA	TRBV28	TRBJ2-6	NA	ASSFQPSGANVLT
NA	TRBV28	TRBJ2-7	NA	ASNSGGGYEQY
NA	TRBV7-9	NA	TRBD2	ASSLAWTSGRYEQY
NA	TRBV28	TRBJ1-5	NA	ASSSFDQPQH
NA	TRBV25-1	TRBJ2-7	TRBD1	ASMTDRVLSYEQY
NA	TRBV6-1	TRBJ1-5	NA	ASSGVSQHYSNQPQH
NA	TRBV7-2	TRBJ2-3	NA	ASSLVGSRYTDTQY
NA	TRBV6-6	TRBJ1-5	NA	ASSYGMVGGQPQH
NA	TRBV5-6	TRBJ2-1	NA	ASSLSSTLSSYNEQF
NA	TRBV5-1	TRBJ1-1	TRBD1	ASRPQLTQGATEAF
NA	TRBV28	TRBJ2-1	TRBD2	ASSALDERESYNEQF
NA	TRBV4-2	TRBJ1-1	NA	ASSQPKRWEGDTEAF
NA	TRBV25-1	TRBJ1-2	NA	ASSEAVYGYT
NA	TRBV6-1	TRBJ1-2	TRBD1	ASRLGDRTYYGYT
NA	TRBV28	TRBJ2-7	TRBD2	ASRGTSGVYEQY
NA	TRBV5-1	TRBJ1-1	NA	ASSLAGAPYTEAF
NA	TRBV4-1	TRBJ2-1	NA	ASSQPRRGKGGEQF
NA	TRBV6-1	TRBJ1-1	NA	ASRLTNMNTEAF
NA	TRBV5-4	TRBJ2-1	TRBD2	ASRVLAGEAEQF